The 31 T cell receptor beta chains reported below all come from one sample, sequenced in a study of beta chain features in type 1 diabetes. Sequencing targeted expressed TCRB transcripts, as all isolated RNA had been reverse transcribed. The repertoire was sequenced with immunoSEQ multiplex PCR; TCRdb's copy has only in-frame clones and lacks some. The table records 150,000 or so clones, about 44% of them present only once. The sample was Tregs from blood. Source of these receptors: a man between 18 and 35 years old in good health.

V is TRBV5-1 and J is TRBJ2-1, with TRBD2 identical over 11 bases. Per germline, CDR1 SGHRS and CDR2 YFSETQ. The CDR3 has 15 residues. The ends lost 3 bases at V and 6 bases at J; junction bases unmatched: 5. The CDR3 loop reads CASSYGTSGSNEQFF. The CDR3 DNA reads TGCGCCAGCAGCTACGGGACTAGCGGATCCAATGAGCAGTTCTTC.

V is TRBV11-2 and J is TRBJ2-1; possibly TRBD1 for D (5 bases). V shed 3 bases and J shed 2 bases, with 8 bases lying between them. The CDR3 length is 14 residues. Germline-derived CDR1 and CDR2 are SGHAT and FQNNGV. CDR3 in amino acids: CASSFDSTYNEQFF. The CDR3, as DNA: TGTGCCAGCAGCTTTGACAGTACCTACAATGAGCAGTTCTTC.

V gene TRBV29-1 combines with J gene TRBJ1-4; weak D call: TRBD1 (5 bases). The CDR3 consists of 14 residues. Trimming shortened V by 6 bases and J by 0 bases, and 11 bases separated the two germline ends. Germline CDR1 reads SQVTM; CDR2 reads ANQGSEA. In nucleotides, the CDR3 is TGCAGCGTCCAGGGTACGGCAACTAATGAAAAACTGTTTTTT. This gives the protein CSVQGTATNEKLFF. The full variable domain, with the rest looked up from reference TRBV29-1 and TRBJ1-4, is SAVISQKPSRDICQRGTSLTIQCQVDSQVTMMFWYRQQPGQSLTLIATANQGSEATYESGFVIDKFPISRPNLTFSTLTVSNMSPEDSSIYLCSVQGTATNEKLFFGSGTQLSVL.

The V call is TRBV13, the J call TRBJ2-7; 7 bases align to TRBD2. V gave up 5 bases and J gave up 4 bases; unmatched junction bases: 38. The CDR3 covers 24 residues. Germline V gene lookup returns CDR1 PRHDT and CDR2 FYEKMQ (reference sequence). For the CDR3, the DNA is TGTGCCAGCAGCAAGAGGACACCCATGAGGTGGGGAGGGAATCGTACCCACTACCTATACGAGCAGTACTTC. This codes for CASSKRTPMRWGGNRTHYLYEQYF.

V usage is TRBV7-9 and J usage is TRBJ1-1, with D perhaps matching TRBD1 (6 bases). The V and J ends lost 0 bases and 1 base respectively, with 9 bases between them. Germline V lookup: CDR1 SEHNR, CDR2 FQNEAQ (reference sequence). The CDR3 has 15 residues. The CDR3 coding sequence is TGTGCCAGCAGCTTAGCGAGGGGGGGGAACACTGAAGCTTTCTTT. It yields the protein CASSLARGGNTEAFF.

This clone was counted between two and nine times. The rearrangement joins TRBV7-2 to TRBJ1-1; 7 bases align to TRBD1. V trimming: 0 bases; J trimming: 5 bases; junction bases outside the gene matches: 15. This CDR3 spans 18 amino acids. The germline V gene has CDR1 SGHTA and CDR2 FQGNSA. CDR3 DNA sequence: TGTGCCAGCAGCTTAGCAGGGACAGTCCGGTGGTTTGGGACTGAAGCTTTCTTT. Translation: CASSLAGTVRWFGTEAFF.

This clone appeared a single time. This chain joins TRBV10-3 and TRBJ2-2, with 7 bases aligning to TRBD2. The CDR3 is made up of 15 amino acids. From germline, CDR1 is ENHRY and CDR2 SYGVKD. The V gene end was trimmed by 6 bases and the J gene end by 2 bases; junction bases not matched to a gene: 6. The CDR3 reads CAISPTSSNTGELFF. The DNA for the CDR3 is TGTGCCATCAGCCCGACTAGCTCCAACACCGGGGAGCTGTTTTTT.

The rearrangement links TRBV30 to TRBJ2-3; D not resolved. This CDR3 spans 12 amino acids. The germline V gene has CDR1 GTSNPN and CDR2 SVGIG (reference sequence). V lost 0 bases, J lost 5 bases, and 6 bases lay in between. The DNA of the CDR3 is TGTGCCTGGAGTGTATCGCGAGATACGCAGTATTTT. This encodes CAWSVSRDTQYF. The entire variable domain, with the rest obtained from reference TRBV30 and TRBJ2-3, is as follows: SQTIHQWPATLVQPVGSPLSLECTVEGTSNPNLYWYRQAAGRGLQLLFYSVGIGQISSEVPQNLSASRPQDRQFILSSKKLLLSDSGFYLCAWSVSRDTQYFGPGTRLTVL.

The J gene is TRBJ2-1, the V gene TRBV5-1; a possible D gene is TRBD2 (5 bases). Trimming removed 4 bases from V and 8 bases from J, with 16 bases in between. Germline V gene sequence: CDR1 SGHRS, CDR2 YFSETQ. The CDR3 has 14 amino acids. In DNA form, the CDR3 reads TGCGCCAGCAGCATTGACCCTTTCGGGGATGAGCAGTTCTTC. It yields the protein CASSIDPFGDEQFF.

The V gene is TRBV19, the J gene TRBJ1-2, with unresolved D. The germline gives CDR1 LNHDA, CDR2 SQIVND (reference sequence). The CDR3 runs to 15 residues. Trimming removed 7 bases from V and 0 bases from J, with 15 bases in between. The CDR3 reads CASKARGSPNYGYTF. CDR3 sequence (DNA): TGTGCCAGTAAGGCCCGGGGATCCCCTAACTATGGCTACACCTTC.

This clone showed up just a few times. The V and J genes are TRBV20-1 and TRBJ2-7, with 7 bases that match TRBD2. CDR3 size: 11 residues. The junction had 5 bases not matched to a gene; V was cut back by 6 bases and J by 6 bases. Germline CDR1 is DFQATT and CDR2 is SNEGSKA (reference sequence). CDR3 protein: CSARGVGEQYF. As DNA, the CDR3 is TGCAGTGCCCGGGGGGTGGGCGAGCAGTACTTC.

The V and J genes are TRBV29-1 and TRBJ2-7; D is perhaps TRBD1 (5 bases). Germline V gene data show CDR1 as SQVTM and CDR2 as ANQGSEA. The CDR3 has 13 amino acids. The V end lost 7 bases, the J end lost 7 bases, and 20 bases lay between the germline ends. This CDR3 is CSATQGPSREQYF. CDR3 coding DNA: TGCAGCGCGACTCAGGGCCCTTCTAGGGAGCAGTACTTC.

The V and J genes are TRBV6-6 and TRBJ2-7; TRBD1 matches at 7 bases. V was clipped by 7 bases and J by 4 bases; unmatched bases: 7. The CDR3 loop spans 13 amino acids. The germline CDR1 and CDR2 sequences are MNHNY and SVGAGI (reference sequence). The CDR3 spells CASKDRALYEQYF. DNA for the CDR3: TGTGCCAGCAAAGACAGGGCCCTTTACGAGCAGTACTTC.

V gene TRBV5-5 combines with J gene TRBJ2-4; 11 bases match TRBD2. CDR1 and CDR2 (germline): SGHKS, YYEKEE (reference sequence). V lost 7 bases, J lost 14 bases, and 14 bases stayed unmatched. The CDR3 has 14 residues. The CDR3 sequence: CASHWRLAGGSEYF. The CDR3 nucleotides are TGTGCCAGCCACTGGCGGCTAGCGGGGGGATCCGAGTACTTC. The full variable domain, with the rest looked up from reference TRBV5-5 and TRBJ2-4, is DAGVTQSPTHLIKTRGQQVTLRCSPISGHKSVSWYQQVLGQGPQFIFQYYEKEERGRGNFPDRFSARQFPNYSSELNVNALLLGDSALYLCASHWRLAGGSEYFGAGTRLSVL.

This chain links TRBV7-2 with TRBJ2-7, with unresolved D. The CDR3 is 15 amino acids. Germline CDR1 SGHTA, CDR2 FQGNSA. Trimming left V 3 bases short and J 3 bases short, with 15 bases between. The CDR3 DNA reads TGTGCCAGCAGCTTCTTGTTGCGGCCCGGCTACGAGCAGTACTTC. Protein: CASSFLLRPGYEQYF.

The chain has TRBV7-2 and TRBJ1-2; D possibly corresponds to TRBD1 (5 bases). The CDR3 runs 15 residues. Germline loops: CDR1 SGHTA, CDR2 FQGNSA. V was clipped by 5 bases and J by 5 bases, with 18 bases between them. CDR3 bases: TGTGCCAGCAGCCCTATCGCGGGGGGTCTTTATGGCTACACCTTC. Its protein is CASSPIAGGLYGYTF.

This clone was detected only once. The gene calls are TRBV4-3 and TRBJ1-1, with 10 nucleotides matching TRBD1. The CDR3 contains 20 residues. Germline CDR1 is LGHNA and CDR2 is YSLEER. V shed 2 bases, J shed 1 base, and the junction held 16 bases outside the gene matches. The CDR3 nucleotides read TGCGCCAGCAGCCAATCTGCAGGGGGGACAGGGGTATGGGGGAACACTGAAGCTTTCTTT. Translation gives CASSQSAGGTGVWGNTEAFF.

This clone was observed a few times. The CDR3 protein is CAISDPGVRTDTQYF. The CDR3 nucleotides are TGTGCCATCAGTGACCCGGGGGTTAGGACAGATACGCAGTATTTT. The chain joins TRBV10-3 to TRBJ2-3, with TRBD2 as a possible D gene (6 bases). The V end was cut by 3 bases, the J end by 3 bases, with 13 bases between. The CDR3 contains 15 residues. Germline CDR1 and CDR2: ENHRY and SYGVKD.

This clone was seen a few times. This sequence joins TRBV10-3 and TRBJ1-2, with D perhaps TRBD1 (6 bases). The CDR3 extends over 15 amino acids. V lost 7 bases to trimming and J lost 6 bases, with 21 bases between them. In germline, CDR1 is ENHRY, CDR2 SYGVKD. The CDR3 nucleotides read TGTGCCATCACTCAGGCGGGGGGCGCGGTCCATGGCTACACCTTC. Its protein product is CAITQAGGAVHGYTF.

The V call is TRBV7-2, the J call TRBJ2-3, with TRBD2 identical over 9 bases. V shed 2 bases, J shed 4 bases, and the junction held 10 bases outside the gene matches. The germline CDR1 and CDR2 sequences are SGHTA and FQGNSA. The CDR3 runs to 17 residues. DNA of the CDR3: TGTGCCAGCAGCTTATCGGGTAGCGGGAGTGGTGCAGATACGCAGTATTTT. Encoded protein: CASSLSGSGSGADTQYF.

This chain joins TRBV9 and TRBJ2-2; 10 bases align to TRBD2. The germline V gene has CDR1 SGDLS and CDR2 YYNGEE. The CDR3 is 15 amino acids. Trimming removed 0 bases from V and 7 bases from J; junction bases left unmatched: 3. CDR3 DNA sequence: TGTGCCAGCAGCGTAGAAGCGGGGGGGAACGGGGAGCTGTTTTTT. It is translated as CASSVEAGGNGELFF.

The chain has TRBV4-1 and TRBJ2-3; a weak D match, TRBD2 (5 bases). Per germline, CDR1 MGHRA and CDR2 YSYEKL. V gave up 1 base and J gave up 1 base, with 9 bases separating them. The CDR3 is 15 amino acids. The CDR3 DNA follows: TGCGCCAGCAGCCAAGGTTGGGGAGGCACAGATACGCAGTATTTT. Protein: CASSQGWGGTDTQYF.

The chain employs TRBV4-3 and TRBJ2-2; 8 bases align to TRBD2. V trimming: 0 bases; J trimming: 3 bases; junction bases outside the gene matches: 3. The CDR3 is made up of 16 amino acids. Per germline, CDR1 LGHNA and CDR2 YSLEER. CDR3 sequence reads: CASSQDPSGHTGELFF. CDR3 nucleotide sequence: TGCGCCAGCAGCCAAGATCCTAGCGGGCACACCGGGGAGCTGTTTTTT.

Only one count was recorded for this clone. The rearrangement uses TRBV9 and TRBJ2-7, with D possibly being TRBD1 (6 bases). Germline loops: CDR1 SGDLS, CDR2 YYNGEE. The CDR3 covers 14 residues. Between the trimmed V and J ends, which lost 0 bases and 4 bases, there was a span of 11 bases. The CDR3 coding sequence is TGTGCCAGCAGCGTAGGTTCCAGGGGTTACGAGCAGTACTTC. Protein product: CASSVGSRGYEQYF.

This clone has only one observation. The rearrangement uses TRBV6-1 and TRBJ2-3; TRBD2 matches at 8 bases. The CDR3 covers 14 residues. The J segment lost 2 bases and the V segment lost 6 bases, leaving 4 bases of the junction unmatched. In germline, CDR1 is MNHNS, CDR2 SASEGT. The CDR3 DNA follows: TGTGCCAGCAGACTAGCGGAGCTCACAGATACGCAGTATTTT. Its translation: CASRLAELTDTQYF.

CDR3 coding DNA: TGTGCCAGCAGCGTCCGTGTGGCTGGCACAGATACGCAGTATTTT. Translation: CASSVRVAGTDTQYF. J is TRBJ2-3 and V is TRBV9, with D uncertain. CDR1 is SGDLS, CDR2 YYNGEE, per germline. CDR3 length: 15 residues. V dropped 2 bases and J dropped 1 base, with 11 bases sitting between them.

This chain connects TRBV18 to TRBJ2-7; possible D gene TRBD1, 6 bases. The CDR3 has 12 residues. Germline CDR1 is KGHSH and CDR2 is LQKENI. V dropped 10 bases and J dropped 5 bases, with 15 bases sitting between them. In DNA form, the CDR3 reads TGTGCCACCGCCCCAGGGGTCGACGAGCAGTACTTC. This encodes CATAPGVDEQYF.

Points on this clone: This specimen includes other DNA sequences encoding the same CDR3. The rearrangement links TRBV5-1 to TRBJ1-5, with TRBD1 matching 8 bases. The CDR3 runs 14 residues. Germline V lookup: CDR1 SGHRS, CDR2 YFSETQ. J gave up 7 bases and V 0 bases, and 3 bases lay outside the gene matches. As DNA, the CDR3 is TGCGCCAGCAGCTTGGGGACAGGGAACCAGCCCCAGCATTTT. This encodes CASSLGTGNQPQHF.

The sample holds a few counts of this clone. The V gene is TRBV2, the J gene TRBJ2-1; the D is unclear. There are 12 residues in the CDR3. The germline CDR1 and CDR2 sequences are SNHLY and FYNNEI. Trimming removed 4 bases at V and 4 bases at J, with 5 bases between. CDR3 nucleotides: TGTGCCAGCAGTGCCTTTTACAATGAGCAGTTCTTC. This translates into CASSAFYNEQFF. The complete variable domain, with remaining parts taken from reference TRBV2 and TRBJ2-1, reads EPEVTQTPSHQVTQMGQEVILRCVPISNHLYFYWYRQILGQKVEFLVSFYNNEISEKSEIFDDQFSVERPDGSNFTLKIRSTKLEDSAMYFCASSAFYNEQFFGPGTRLTVL.

The rearrangement links TRBV9 to TRBJ2-7, with D possibly TRBD1 on 5 matching bases. The CDR3 length is 15 residues. CDR1 and CDR2 from the germline V gene are SGDLS and YYNGEE. V lost 1 base and J 5 bases, leaving 16 bases between the germline ends. CDR3 coding DNA: TGTGCCAGCAGCGTAAATCCAGGGTATTTTCACGAGCAGTACTTC. Translation: CASSVNPGYFHEQYF.

The rearrangement uses TRBV15 and TRBJ2-5; the D gene is possibly TRBD1 (6 bases). The CDR3 has 15 amino acids. The V gene lost 5 bases and the J gene lost 2 bases, with 15 bases spanning the gap. Germline CDR1 is LNHNV and CDR2 is YYDKDF (reference sequence). The CDR3 nucleotides read TGTGCCACCAGCTTAACAGGGTTCGGTCAAGAGACCCAGTACTTC. Encoded protein: CATSLTGFGQETQYF. Full variable domain (outside the CDR3, taken from reference TRBV15 and TRBJ2-5): DAMVIQNPRYQVTQFGKPVTLSCSQTLNHNVMYWYQQKSSQAPKLLFHYYDKDFNNEADTPDNFQSRRPNTSFCFLDIRSPGLGDTAMYLCATSLTGFGQETQYFGPGTRLLVL.